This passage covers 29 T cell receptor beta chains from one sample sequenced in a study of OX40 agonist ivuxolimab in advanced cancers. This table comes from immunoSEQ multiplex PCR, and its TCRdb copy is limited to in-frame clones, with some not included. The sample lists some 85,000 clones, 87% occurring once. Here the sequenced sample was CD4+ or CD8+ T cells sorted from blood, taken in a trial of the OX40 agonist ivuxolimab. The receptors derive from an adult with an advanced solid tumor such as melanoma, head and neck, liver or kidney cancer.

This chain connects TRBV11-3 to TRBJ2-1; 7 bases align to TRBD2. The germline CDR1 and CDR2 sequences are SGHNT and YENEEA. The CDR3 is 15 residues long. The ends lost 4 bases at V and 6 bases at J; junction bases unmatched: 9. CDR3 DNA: TGTGCCAGCAGCTCAACACCTTTAGCGGGCAATGAGCAGTTCTTC. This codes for CASSSTPLAGNEQFF.

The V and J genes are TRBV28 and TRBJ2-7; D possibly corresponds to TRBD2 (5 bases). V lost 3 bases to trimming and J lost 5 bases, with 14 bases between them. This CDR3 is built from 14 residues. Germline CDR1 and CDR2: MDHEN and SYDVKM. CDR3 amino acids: CASSLGGSGHEQYF. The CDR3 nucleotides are TGTGCCAGCAGTTTGGGTGGGAGTGGCCACGAGCAGTACTTC.

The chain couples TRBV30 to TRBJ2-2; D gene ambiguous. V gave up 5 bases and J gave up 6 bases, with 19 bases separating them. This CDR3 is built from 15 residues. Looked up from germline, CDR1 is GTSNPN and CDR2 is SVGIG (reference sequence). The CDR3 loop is CAWAGRVNSPGELFF. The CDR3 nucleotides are TGTGCCTGGGCTGGAAGGGTCAATTCGCCCGGGGAGCTGTTTTTT.

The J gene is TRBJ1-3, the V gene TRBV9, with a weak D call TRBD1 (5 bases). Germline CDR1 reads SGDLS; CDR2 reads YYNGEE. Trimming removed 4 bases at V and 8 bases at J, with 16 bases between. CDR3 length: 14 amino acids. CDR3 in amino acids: CASSIRGSEDTIYF. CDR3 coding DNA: TGTGCCAGCAGCATAAGGGGCAGCGAGGACACCATATATTTT.

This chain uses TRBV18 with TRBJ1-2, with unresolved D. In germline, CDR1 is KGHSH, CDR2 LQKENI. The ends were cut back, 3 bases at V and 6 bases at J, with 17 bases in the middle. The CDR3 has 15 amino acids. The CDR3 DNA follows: TGTGCCAGCTCACCTGTTAGTGACAACCAAAATGGCTACACCTTC. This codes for CASSPVSDNQNGYTF.

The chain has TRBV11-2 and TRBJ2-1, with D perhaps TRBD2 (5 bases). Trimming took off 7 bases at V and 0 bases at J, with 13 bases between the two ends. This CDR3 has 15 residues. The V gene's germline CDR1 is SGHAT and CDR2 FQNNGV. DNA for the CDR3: TGTGCCAGCACCGAAGGACTGAGCTCCTACAATGAGCAGTTCTTC. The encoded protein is CASTEGLSSYNEQFF. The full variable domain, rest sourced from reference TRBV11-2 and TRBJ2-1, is EAGVAQSPRYKIIEKRQSVAFWCNPISGHATLYWYQQILGQGPKLLIQFQNNGVVDDSQLPKDRFSAERLKGVDSTLKIQPAKLEDSAVYLCASTEGLSSYNEQFFGPGTRLTVL.

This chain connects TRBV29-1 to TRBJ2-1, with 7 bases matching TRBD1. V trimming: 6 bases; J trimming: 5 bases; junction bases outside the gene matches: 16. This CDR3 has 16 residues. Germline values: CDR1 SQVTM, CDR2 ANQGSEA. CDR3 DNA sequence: TGCAGCGTCCTTACAGGGGATAAGGGCCTAAACAATGAGCAGTTCTTC. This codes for CSVLTGDKGLNNEQFF.

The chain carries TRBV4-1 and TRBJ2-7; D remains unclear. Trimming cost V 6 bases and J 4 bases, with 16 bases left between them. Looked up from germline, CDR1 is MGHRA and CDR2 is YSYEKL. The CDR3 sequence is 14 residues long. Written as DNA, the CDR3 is TGCGCCAGCAGAGATAACCTAAGAGGATACGAGCAGTACTTC. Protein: CASRDNLRGYEQYF.

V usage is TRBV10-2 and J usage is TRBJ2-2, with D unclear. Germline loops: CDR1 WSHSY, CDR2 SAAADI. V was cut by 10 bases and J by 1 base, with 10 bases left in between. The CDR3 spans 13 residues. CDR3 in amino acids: CATPGKNTGELFF. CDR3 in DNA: TGCGCCACCCCGGGCAAGAACACCGGGGAGCTGTTTTTT.

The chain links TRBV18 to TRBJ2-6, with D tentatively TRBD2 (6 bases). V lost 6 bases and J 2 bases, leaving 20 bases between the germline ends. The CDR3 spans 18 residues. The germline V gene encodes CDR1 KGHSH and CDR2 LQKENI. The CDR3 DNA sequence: TGTGCCAGCTCCCCTAACACGGGTGGCGGGACTGGGGCCAACGTCCTGACTTTC. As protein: CASSPNTGGGTGANVLTF. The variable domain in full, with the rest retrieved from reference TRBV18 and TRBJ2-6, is NAGVMQNPRHLVRRRGQEARLRCSPMKGHSHVYWYRQLPEEGLKFMVYLQKENIIDESGMPKERFSAEFPKEGPSILRIQQVVRGDSAAYFCASSPNTGGGTGANVLTFGAGSRLTVL.

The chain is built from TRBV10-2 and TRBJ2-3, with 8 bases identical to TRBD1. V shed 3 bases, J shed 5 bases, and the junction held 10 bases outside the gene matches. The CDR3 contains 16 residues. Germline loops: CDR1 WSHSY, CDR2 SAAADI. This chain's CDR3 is CASSDGGTGGQDTQYF. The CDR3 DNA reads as TGCGCCAGCAGTGATGGGGGGACAGGCGGTCAAGATACGCAGTATTTT.

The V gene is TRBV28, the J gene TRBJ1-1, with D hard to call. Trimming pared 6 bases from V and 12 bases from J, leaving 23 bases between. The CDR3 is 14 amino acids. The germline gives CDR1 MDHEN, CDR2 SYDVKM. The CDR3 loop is CASRKGGTVLFSFF. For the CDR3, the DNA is TGTGCCAGCAGAAAGGGTGGCACCGTTTTGTTCTCTTTCTTT. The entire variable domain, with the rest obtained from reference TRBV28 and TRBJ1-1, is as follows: DVKVTQSSRYLVKRTGEKVFLECVQDMDHENMFWYRQDPGLGLRLIYFSYDVKMKEKGDIPEGYSVSREKKERFSLILESASTNQTSMYLCASRKGGTVLFSFFGQGTRLTVV.

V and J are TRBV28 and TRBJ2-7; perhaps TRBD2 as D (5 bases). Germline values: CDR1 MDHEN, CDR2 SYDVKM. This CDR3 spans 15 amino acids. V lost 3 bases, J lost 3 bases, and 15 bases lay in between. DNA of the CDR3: TGTGCCAGCAGTTTCATGGGTGGGAGACGCTACGAGCAGTACTTC. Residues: CASSFMGGRRYEQYF.

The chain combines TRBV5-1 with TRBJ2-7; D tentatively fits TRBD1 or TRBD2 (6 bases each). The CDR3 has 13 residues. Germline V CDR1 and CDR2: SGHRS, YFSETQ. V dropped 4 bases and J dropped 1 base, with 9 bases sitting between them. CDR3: CASSRGESYEQYF. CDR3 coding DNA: TGCGCCAGCAGCAGGGGGGAATCCTACGAGCAGTACTTC.

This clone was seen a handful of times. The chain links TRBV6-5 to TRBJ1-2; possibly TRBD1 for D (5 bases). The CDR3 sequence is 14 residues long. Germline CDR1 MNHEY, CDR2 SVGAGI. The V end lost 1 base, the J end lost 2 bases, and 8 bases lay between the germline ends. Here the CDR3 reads CASSYYAGNYGYTF. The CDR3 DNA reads TGTGCCAGCAGTTACTATGCAGGGAACTATGGCTACACCTTC.

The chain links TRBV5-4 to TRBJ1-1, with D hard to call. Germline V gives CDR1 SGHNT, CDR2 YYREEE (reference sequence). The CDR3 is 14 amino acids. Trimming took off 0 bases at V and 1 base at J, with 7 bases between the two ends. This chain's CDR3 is CASSLEAGNTEAFF. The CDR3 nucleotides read TGTGCCAGCAGCTTGGAGGCGGGGAACACTGAAGCTTTCTTT.

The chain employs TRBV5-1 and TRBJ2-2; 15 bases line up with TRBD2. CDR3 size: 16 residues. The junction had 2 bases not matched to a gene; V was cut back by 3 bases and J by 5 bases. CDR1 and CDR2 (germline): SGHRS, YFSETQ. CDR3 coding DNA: TGCGCCAGCAGCTGGACTAGCGGGAGGGTGACCGGGGAGCTGTTTTTT. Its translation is CASSWTSGRVTGELFF.

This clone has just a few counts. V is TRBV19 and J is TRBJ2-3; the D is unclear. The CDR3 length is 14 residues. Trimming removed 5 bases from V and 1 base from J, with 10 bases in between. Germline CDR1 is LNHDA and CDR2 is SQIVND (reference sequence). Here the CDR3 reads CASSADPGTDTQYF. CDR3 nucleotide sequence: TGTGCCAGTAGTGCCGACCCAGGCACAGATACGCAGTATTTT. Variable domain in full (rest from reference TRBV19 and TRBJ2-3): DGGITQSPKYLFRKEGQNVTLSCEQNLNHDAMYWYRQDPGQGLRLIYYSQIVNDFQKGDIAEGYSVSREKKESFPLTVTSAQKNPTAFYLCASSADPGTDTQYFGPGTRLTVL.

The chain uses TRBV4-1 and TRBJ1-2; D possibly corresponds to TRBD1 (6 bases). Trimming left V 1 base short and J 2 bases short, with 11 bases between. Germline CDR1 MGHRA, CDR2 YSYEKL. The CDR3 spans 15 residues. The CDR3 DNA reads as TGCGCCAGCAGCCAAGTTGGGGGGCGGAACTATGGCTACACCTTC. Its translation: CASSQVGGRNYGYTF.

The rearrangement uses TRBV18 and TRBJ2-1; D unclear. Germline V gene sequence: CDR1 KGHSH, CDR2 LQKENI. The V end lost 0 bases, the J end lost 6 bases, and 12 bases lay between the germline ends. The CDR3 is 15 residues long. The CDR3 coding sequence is TGTGCCAGCTCACCACCGATGTCCTCCCTCAATGAGCAGTTCTTC. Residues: CASSPPMSSLNEQFF.

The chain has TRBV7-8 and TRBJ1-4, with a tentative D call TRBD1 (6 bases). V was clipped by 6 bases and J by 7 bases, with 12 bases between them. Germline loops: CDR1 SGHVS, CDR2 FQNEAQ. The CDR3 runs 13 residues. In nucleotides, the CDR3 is TGTGCCAGCAGGGGGAGGACAGCTGAAAAACTGTTTTTT. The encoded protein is CASRGRTAEKLFF.

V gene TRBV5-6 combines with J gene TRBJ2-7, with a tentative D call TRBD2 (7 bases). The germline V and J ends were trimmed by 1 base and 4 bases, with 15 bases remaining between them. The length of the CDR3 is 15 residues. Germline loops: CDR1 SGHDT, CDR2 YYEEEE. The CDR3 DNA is TGTGCCAGCAGCTTGTTGGGGGGGCTGGGGTACGAGCAGTACTTC. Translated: CASSLLGGLGYEQYF.

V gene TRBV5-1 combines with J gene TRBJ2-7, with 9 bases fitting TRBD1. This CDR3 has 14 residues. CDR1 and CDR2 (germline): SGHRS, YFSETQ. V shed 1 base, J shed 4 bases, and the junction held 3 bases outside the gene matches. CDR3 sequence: CASSLTGGEYEQYF. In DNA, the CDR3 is TGCGCCAGCAGCTTGACAGGGGGCGAGTACGAGCAGTACTTC.

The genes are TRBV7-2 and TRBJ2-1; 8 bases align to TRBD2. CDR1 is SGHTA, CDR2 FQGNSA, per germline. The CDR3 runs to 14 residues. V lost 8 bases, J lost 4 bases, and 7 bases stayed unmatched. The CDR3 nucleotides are TGTGCCAGCTACAGTAGCGGGGAATACAATGAGCAGTTCTTC. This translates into CASYSSGEYNEQFF.

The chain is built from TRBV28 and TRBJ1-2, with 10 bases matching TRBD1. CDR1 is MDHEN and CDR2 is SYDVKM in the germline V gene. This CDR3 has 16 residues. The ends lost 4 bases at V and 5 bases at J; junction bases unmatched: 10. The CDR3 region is CASSSPGQGIGYGYTF. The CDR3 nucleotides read TGTGCCAGCAGTTCTCCGGGACAGGGGATTGGGTATGGCTACACCTTC.

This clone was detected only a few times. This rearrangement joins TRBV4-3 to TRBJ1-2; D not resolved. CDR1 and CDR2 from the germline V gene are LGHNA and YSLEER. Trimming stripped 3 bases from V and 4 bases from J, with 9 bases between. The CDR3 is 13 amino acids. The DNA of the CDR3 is TGCGCCAGCAGCCAGGACCGGGGCTATGGCTACACCTTC. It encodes CASSQDRGYGYTF.

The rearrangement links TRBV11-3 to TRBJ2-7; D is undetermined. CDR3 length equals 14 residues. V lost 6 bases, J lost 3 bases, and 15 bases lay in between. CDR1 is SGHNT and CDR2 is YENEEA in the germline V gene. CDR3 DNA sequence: TGTGCCAGCAGTTGGGAAGCTTCTTACTACGAGCAGTACTTC. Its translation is CASSWEASYYEQYF.

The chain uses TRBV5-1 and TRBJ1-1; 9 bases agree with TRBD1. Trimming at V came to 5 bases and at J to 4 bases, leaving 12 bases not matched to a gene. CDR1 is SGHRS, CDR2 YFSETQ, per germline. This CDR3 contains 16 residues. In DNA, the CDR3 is TGCGCCAGCAGGCCGGGACAGGGCAGCGGTGGCACTGAAGCTTTCTTT. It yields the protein CASRPGQGSGGTEAFF. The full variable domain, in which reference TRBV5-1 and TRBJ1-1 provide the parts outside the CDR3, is KAGVTQTPRYLIKTRGQQVTLSCSPISGHRSVSWYQQTPGQGLQFLFEYFSETQRNKGNFPGRFSGRQFSNSRSEMNVSTLELGDSALYLCASRPGQGSGGTEAFFGQGTRLTVV.

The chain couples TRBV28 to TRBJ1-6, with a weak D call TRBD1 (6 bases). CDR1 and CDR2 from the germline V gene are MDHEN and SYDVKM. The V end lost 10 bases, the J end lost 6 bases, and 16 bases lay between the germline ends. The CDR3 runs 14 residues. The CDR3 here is CATITGFGNSPLHF. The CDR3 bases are TGTGCCACCATCACAGGGTTTGGTAATTCACCCCTCCACTTT.